This T cell receptor (beta chain) emerged from a study of molecular identifiers for immune sequencing clone quantification. Study-wide background: The replicates split RNA from around 18,000 or 91,000 naive CD8 cells five ways and sequenced four.

Study observations and caveats: Over 98% of effector molecules, but under 1% in naive cells, were held by clones with more than 20 RNA copies.

TCRdb reprocessed the PCR reads with MiXCR, giving one entry per CDR3 protein. Altogether more than 60,000 distinct CDR3 sequences are present, about a sixth being singletons, with the ten largest covering approximately 1.5%. Libraries from naive CD8 cells were generated from roughly 18,000 to 920,000 sorted cells (with 10%, 30% or 50% RNA). The sorting of naive CD8 T cells used the CD8+CD4-CCR7+CD45RA+ phenotype. Concerning this clonotype: Its antigen is currently unknown.

Germline V gene lookup returns CDR1 MNHEY and CDR2 SMNVEV (reference sequence). The V gene lost 3 bases and the J gene lost 6 bases, with 20 bases spanning the gap. This CDR3 region has 17 residues. This sequence was found in a human donor in good health. Some libraries in this study had Jurkat cell RNA spiked in. The V call is TRBV27, the J call TRBJ2-2; D not certain. The specimen sequenced was naive CD8+ T cells from blood, with Jurkat cell RNA spiked in. As to subset: FACS-sorted CD8+CD4-CCR7+CD45RA+ naive T cells. The CDR3 DNA reads as TGTGCCAGCAGTTTTGAGGCAGGCCCAGCTGCGGCCGGGGAGCTGTTTTTT. Its protein product is CASSFEAGPAAAGELFF.